These 26 T cell receptor beta chains originate from one sample sequenced in a study of CD8 T cells in Susac syndrome. Reverse transcription used roughly 0.45 to 1 ug RNA and random hexamers. TCRdb itself ran the immunoSEQ multiplex PCR reads through MiXCR, one entry per CDR3 protein. The data hold some 200,000 distinct CDR3 sequences, with around 95% observed a single time. The specimen sequenced was CD4+ T cells from PBMCs. These receptors were obtained from a human donor with multiple sclerosis.

The chain employs TRBV2 and TRBJ2-1; a weak D match, TRBD2 (6 bases). The germline V and J ends were trimmed by 0 bases and 4 bases, with 7 bases remaining between them. CDR3 length equals 14 residues. Germline-derived CDR1 and CDR2 are SNHLY and FYNNEI. CDR3 nucleotide sequence: TGTGCCAGCAGTGAAGCTAGCGGTTACAATGAGCAGTTCTTC. Amino acid sequence: CASSEASGYNEQFF. The complete variable domain, with remaining parts taken from reference TRBV2 and TRBJ2-1, reads EPEVTQTPSHQVTQMGQEVILRCVPISNHLYFYWYRQILGQKVEFLVSFYNNEISEKSEIFDDQFSVERPDGSNFTLKIRSTKLEDSAMYFCASSEASGYNEQFFGPGTRLTVL.

The chain employs TRBV12-3 or TRBV12-4 and TRBJ2-1; TRBD2 matches at 10 bases. The trim removed 6 bases at V and 7 bases at J, leaving 12 bases unmatched. The CDR3 length is 16 residues. CDR3 region: CASSHQRGGRGNEQFF. CDR3 nucleotide sequence: TGTGCCAGCAGCCACCAGCGGGGGGGACGTGGGAATGAGCAGTTCTTC.

In regard to this clonotype: The junction departs from germline at one end; a sequencing error may be responsible. The chain combines TRBV5-4 with TRBJ2-3; 13 bases are shared with TRBD2. The germline V gene has CDR1 SGHNT and CDR2 YYREEE (reference sequence). The CDR3 is made up of 14 amino acids. The CDR3 region is CASSLFTSGGAKDF. CDR3 nucleotide sequence: TGTGCCAGCAGCTTGTTCACTAGCGGGGGGGCTAAGGATTTT.

This clonotype was recorded a few times. This chain connects TRBV18 to TRBJ1-2, with 9 bases lining up with TRBD1. The CDR3 is made up of 14 amino acids. The trim removed 3 bases at V and 2 bases at J, leaving 1 base unmatched. Per germline, CDR1 KGHSH and CDR2 LQKENI. CDR3 in DNA: TGTGCCAGCTCACCGGGACAGGGAAACTATGGCTACACCTTC. It encodes CASSPGQGNYGYTF.

The rearrangement uses TRBV20-1 and TRBJ2-3; possibly TRBD1 for D (6 bases). V lost 4 bases and J lost 1, with 6 bases in between. Germline V gene data show CDR1 as DFQATT and CDR2 as SNEGSKA (reference sequence). The CDR3 is 12 residues long. CDR3 nucleotide sequence: TGCAGTGCTAAGGGGGGCACAGATACGCAGTATTTT. The encoded protein is CSAKGGTDTQYF.

The chain couples TRBV20-1 to TRBJ2-7; D is uncertain. The V end lost 1 base, the J end lost 2 bases, and 9 bases lay between the germline ends. The CDR3 has 13 residues. The V gene's germline CDR1 is DFQATT and CDR2 SNEGSKA (reference sequence). CDR3 in DNA: TGCAGTGCTAGAGTCCCCCCAGCCTACGAGCAGTACTTC. It encodes CSARVPPAYEQYF.

In nucleotides, the CDR3 is TGTGCCAGCAGCGGGGATAGATGGAAGACTAGCGGGAGGAACAATGAGCAGTTCTTC. Translated, it gives CASSGDRWKTSGRNNEQFF. J is TRBJ2-1 and V is TRBV9; 13 positions agree with TRBD2. Germline CDR1 is SGDLS and CDR2 is YYNGEE. The CDR3 consists of 19 residues. Germline trimming cut 3 bases from V and 5 bases from J; bases unmatched to any gene: 14. Using reference TRBV9 and TRBJ2-1 for the parts outside the CDR3, the full variable domain is DSGVTQTPKHLITATGQRVTLRCSPRSGDLSVYWYQQSLDQGLQFLIQYYNGEERAKGNILERFSAQQFPDLHSELNLSSLELGDSALYFCASSGDRWKTSGRNNEQFFGPGTRLTVL.

This clonotype was found once. The J gene is TRBJ2-1, the V gene TRBV6-5; 9 nucleotides align to TRBD2. The length of the CDR3 is 17 residues. The germline V gene encodes CDR1 MNHEY and CDR2 SVGAGI. The ends lost 4 bases at V and 2 bases at J; junction bases unmatched: 9. The CDR3 region has the DNA TGTGCCAGCAGTTCCAGGAGCGGGAGGCCAACCTACAATGAGCAGTTCTTC. Residues: CASSSRSGRPTYNEQFF.

V and J are TRBV19 and TRBJ1-5; D unresolved. CDR1 and CDR2 (germline): LNHDA, SQIVND (reference sequence). The length of the CDR3 is 13 residues. V gave up 4 bases and J gave up 6 bases, with 10 bases separating them. The CDR3 sequence: CASSTLPGQPQHF. The CDR3 DNA follows: TGTGCCAGTAGTACCCTCCCGGGTCAGCCCCAGCATTTT.

The V gene is TRBV9, the J gene TRBJ2-7; no firm D call. The CDR3 runs to 14 residues. Looked up from germline, CDR1 is SGDLS and CDR2 is YYNGEE. With 3 bases removed from V and 0 bases from J, the gap between germline ends came to 10 bases. DNA for the CDR3: TGTGCCAGCAGCGGCCAGATCAACTCCTACGAGCAGTACTTC. It codes for CASSGQINSYEQYF.

The chain joins TRBV6-5 to TRBJ2-7; 9 bases agree with TRBD1. CDR3 length: 15 residues. In germline, CDR1 is MNHEY, CDR2 SVGAGI. V shed 0 bases and J 5 bases; nucleotides not matched to a gene: 5. DNA for the CDR3: TGTGCCAGCAGTTACTCGGGACAGGGAACCGACGAGCAGTACTTC. Protein: CASSYSGQGTDEQYF.

The table lists this clonotype with a count of one. For the CDR3, the DNA is TGTGCCAGCACCCGGGACGGGGCCTACAATGAGCAGTTCTTC. The encoded protein is CASTRDGAYNEQFF. The J gene is TRBJ2-1, the V gene TRBV28, with D perhaps matching TRBD1 or TRBD2 (5 bases each). V was cut by 7 bases and J by 2 bases, with 12 bases left in between. The CDR3 covers 14 residues. The V gene's germline CDR1 is MDHEN and CDR2 SYDVKM.

J is TRBJ2-1 and V is TRBV27; perhaps TRBD2 as D (5 bases). This CDR3 contains 16 residues. Trimming left V 1 base short and J 7 bases short, with 17 bases between. The germline V gene encodes CDR1 MNHEY and CDR2 SMNVEV (reference sequence). This CDR3 is CASSLWGGSRLNEQFF. CDR3 DNA sequence: TGTGCCAGCAGTTTATGGGGTGGGAGCCGTTTGAATGAGCAGTTCTTC.

This rearrangement joins TRBV6-9 to TRBJ1-2; D is ambiguous. The V gene's germline CDR1 is MNHGY and CDR2 SVAAGI. This CDR3 region has 12 residues. V was pared by 0 bases and J by 8 bases, with 7 bases between. CDR3 DNA: TGTGCCAGCAGTTATTCTCTGATCGGCTACACCTTC. Its translation: CASSYSLIGYTF.

The chain has TRBV27 and TRBJ2-1; 11 nucleotides line up with TRBD2. The germline gives CDR1 MNHEY, CDR2 SMNVEV (reference sequence). The CDR3 runs 15 residues. Unmatched junction bases numbered 7, after V lost 7 bases and J lost 5 bases. CDR3 region: CASKGLAGGDNEQFF. The DNA for the CDR3 is TGTGCCAGCAAGGGGCTAGCGGGAGGTGACAATGAGCAGTTCTTC.

The gene calls are TRBV7-8 and TRBJ1-2; D unresolved. V was shortened by 1 base and J by 7 bases, with 10 bases between the two germline ends. The CDR3 consists of 13 residues. The V gene's germline CDR1 is SGHVS and CDR2 FQNEAQ. CDR3 loop: CASSLGPSGGYTF. The DNA for the CDR3 is TGTGCCAGCAGCTTAGGACCGTCCGGTGGCTACACCTTC.

The chain is built from TRBV29-1 and TRBJ2-1, with TRBD2 identical over 11 bases. The CDR3 sequence is 13 residues long. Trimming cost V 4 bases and J 9 bases; bases outside gene matches: 5. Germline V gives CDR1 SQVTM, CDR2 ANQGSEA. CDR3 DNA: TGCAGCGTTGGTGAGCTAGCGGGAGGTGAGCAGTTCTTC. It codes for CSVGELAGGEQFF.

This clonotype was recorded once. The chain recombines TRBV5-1 with TRBJ2-3; no firm D call. Germline V gives CDR1 SGHRS, CDR2 YFSETQ. The CDR3 runs 14 residues. Between the trimmed V and J ends, which lost 3 bases and 0 bases, there was a span of 8 bases. The CDR3 region is CASSSDGSTDTQYF. The CDR3 nucleotides are TGCGCCAGCAGCTCGGACGGTAGCACAGATACGCAGTATTTT.

The chain employs TRBV2 and TRBJ2-2; TRBD1 matches at 7 bases. This CDR3 is built from 12 residues. Germline V lookup: CDR1 SNHLY, CDR2 FYNNEI. J gave up 6 bases and V 6 bases, and 1 base lay outside the gene matches. Here the CDR3 reads CASRRGPGELFF. CDR3 DNA sequence: TGTGCCAGCAGGAGGGGGCCCGGGGAGCTGTTTTTT.

CDR3 coding DNA: TGCAGCGTCCGTAAGGGCAGCGACTACGAGCAGTACTTC. Translation: CSVRKGSDYEQYF. The chain combines TRBV29-1 with TRBJ2-7; D is uncertain. From germline, CDR1 is SQVTM and CDR2 ANQGSEA. The CDR3 runs 13 residues. V was clipped by 6 bases and J by 3 bases, with 15 bases between them.

This chain joins TRBV5-1 and TRBJ1-2, with 7 bases lining up with TRBD1. Losses at the gene ends were 4 bases for V and 8 bases for J; bases not matched to a gene: 8. The CDR3 has 13 amino acids. Germline V lookup: CDR1 SGHRS, CDR2 YFSETQ. CDR3 region: CASSAGQSGGYTF. CDR3 in DNA: TGCGCCAGCAGCGCGGGACAGAGCGGCGGCTACACCTTC. Full variable domain (remainder filled in from reference TRBV5-1 and TRBJ1-2): KAGVTQTPRYLIKTRGQQVTLSCSPISGHRSVSWYQQTPGQGLQFLFEYFSETQRNKGNFPGRFSGRQFSNSRSEMNVSTLELGDSALYLCASSAGQSGGYTFGSGTRLTVV.

V is TRBV27 and J is TRBJ2-7, with D tentatively TRBD1 or TRBD2 (5 bases each). Germline V gene sequence: CDR1 MNHEY, CDR2 SMNVEV (reference sequence). The CDR3 contains 15 residues. V gave up 6 bases and J gave up 6 bases, with 21 bases separating them. The CDR3 sequence is CASSEPSGRPAEQYF. Written as DNA, the CDR3 is TGTGCCAGCAGCGAACCTTCGGGACGCCCCGCCGAGCAGTACTTC.

The chain joins TRBV15 to TRBJ1-2; no reliable D call. Germline-derived CDR1 and CDR2 are LNHNV and YYDKDF (reference sequence). V dropped 1 base and J dropped 8 bases, with 11 bases sitting between them. The CDR3 loop spans 13 amino acids. The CDR3 sequence: CATSRGTVWGYTF. Written as DNA, the CDR3 is TGTGCCACCAGCAGAGGCACCGTGTGGGGCTACACCTTC.

The chain is built from TRBV2 and TRBJ1-1; no definite D call. The germline V gene has CDR1 SNHLY and CDR2 FYNNEI. Between the trimmed V and J ends, which lost 5 bases and 1 base, there was a span of 11 bases. The CDR3 has 14 residues. The CDR3 nucleotides read TGTGCCAGCAGTTGGGGAGGAAGGAACACTGAAGCTTTCTTT. Its protein is CASSWGGRNTEAFF.

The chain links TRBV20-1 to TRBJ2-5; D is perhaps TRBD2 (7 bases). With 3 bases removed from V and 9 bases from J, the gap between germline ends came to 20 bases. The length of the CDR3 is 14 residues. CDR1 and CDR2 (germline): DFQATT, SNEGSKA (reference sequence). CDR3 residues: CSASPVGGAMAQYF. DNA for the CDR3: TGCAGTGCTAGTCCTGTTGGGGGGGCCATGGCCCAGTACTTC.

This chain connects TRBV15 to TRBJ1-1, with a weak D call TRBD1 (6 bases). Trimming removed 0 bases from V and 4 bases from J, with 18 bases in between. The CDR3 runs 17 residues. Germline V CDR1 and CDR2: LNHNV, YYDKDF (reference sequence). CDR3 sequence reads: CATSRDRGTSSSTEAFF. The CDR3 DNA reads as TGTGCCACCAGCAGAGATCGGGGGACATCTTCTAGCACTGAAGCTTTCTTT. Based on the CDR3 plus reference TRBV15 and TRBJ1-1, the full variable domain is DAMVIQNPRYQVTQFGKPVTLSCSQTLNHNVMYWYQQKSSQAPKLLFHYYDKDFNNEADTPDNFQSRRPNTSFCFLDIRSPGLGDTAMYLCATSRDRGTSSSTEAFFGQGTRLTVV.